The next 20 T cell receptor beta chains were all read from a single sample in a study of blood T cell repertoires in COVID-19. Method: immunoSEQ multiplex PCR; TCRdb's copy keeps in-frame clones and lacks some. The sample holds under 150,000 clones, around 84% seen once. Sequencing was performed on peripheral blood. Receptors originate from a man aged 35-49 years with acute or convalescent COVID-19.

The chain links TRBV10-3 to TRBJ1-6; 8 positions agree with TRBD1. The J segment lost 8 bases and the V segment lost 7 bases, leaving 4 bases of the junction unmatched. The germline V gene has CDR1 ENHRY and CDR2 SYGVKD. This CDR3 has 13 amino acids. The CDR3 nucleotides are TGTGCCATCACCCCGGACAGGGATTCACCCCTCCACTTT. It encodes CAITPDRDSPLHF.

The chain is built from TRBV7-2 and TRBJ1-1, with 7 bases lining up with TRBD1. Germline assignment: CDR1 SGHTA and CDR2 FQGNSA. J gave up 3 bases and V 6 bases, and 4 bases lay outside the gene matches. This CDR3 comprises 13 residues. The CDR3 DNA reads TGTGCCAGCAGTTTTACAGGGGACACTGAAGCTTTCTTT. This translates into CASSFTGDTEAFF.

V usage is TRBV6-2 or TRBV6-3 and J usage is TRBJ1-3; possible D gene TRBD1, 6 bases. V was trimmed by 0 bases and J by 3 bases, leaving 9 bases between them. Germline assignment: CDR1 MNHEY and CDR2 SVGEGT. The CDR3 covers 15 residues. Here the CDR3 reads CASSYSWGLGNTIYF. CDR3 nucleotide sequence: TGTGCCAGCAGTTACTCTTGGGGGCTTGGAAACACCATATATTTT.

The chain combines TRBV6-6 with TRBJ2-7; 7 bases agree with TRBD1. Germline V gives CDR1 MNHNY, CDR2 SVGAGI (reference sequence). The V segment lost 1 base and the J segment 0 bases; nucleotides outside the gene matches: 3. This CDR3 has 15 residues. The CDR3 nucleotides read TGTGCCAGCAGTTACTTTGACAGGGTCTCCTACGAGCAGTACTTC. Protein: CASSYFDRVSYEQYF.

Here the CDR3 DNA reads TGCGCCAGCAGTCAATCGTTCGGACACCATAATTCACCCCTCCACTTT. Its protein product is CASSQSFGHHNSPLHF. The V call is TRBV23-1, the J call TRBJ1-6, with D possibly TRBD1 on 5 matching bases. TRBV23-1 is an open reading frame whose function is uncertain. With 0 bases removed from V and 5 bases from J, the gap between germline ends came to 11 bases. The CDR3 sequence is 16 residues long.

J is TRBJ1-6 and V is TRBV9; the D gene is possibly TRBD1 (6 bases). V was pared by 4 bases and J by 5 bases, with 10 bases between. Germline V lookup: CDR1 SGDLS, CDR2 YYNGEE. The CDR3 is 14 residues long. The CDR3 loop is CASSPRTDNSPLHF. CDR3 in DNA: TGTGCCAGCAGCCCGAGGACAGATAATTCACCCCTCCACTTT.

This chain uses TRBV30 with TRBJ1-6; tentatively, D is TRBD1 (5 bases). This CDR3 region has 15 residues. In germline, CDR1 is GTSNPN, CDR2 SVGIG (reference sequence). V lost 0 bases to trimming and J lost 9 bases, with 15 bases between them. The CDR3 is CAWSVLGQGGSPLHF. For the CDR3, the DNA is TGTGCCTGGAGTGTACTCGGGCAGGGTGGTTCACCCCTCCACTTT. Supplemented by reference TRBV30 and TRBJ1-6, the full variable domain reads SQTIHQWPATLVQPVGSPLSLECTVEGTSNPNLYWYRQAAGRGLQLLFYSVGIGQISSEVPQNLSASRPQDRQFILSSKKLLLSDSGFYLCAWSVLGQGGSPLHFGNGTRLTVT.

The genes are TRBV19 and TRBJ1-6; D might be TRBD1 (5 bases). V lost 4 bases and J 10 bases, leaving 11 bases between the germline ends. The CDR3 has 13 amino acids. Germline-derived CDR1 and CDR2 are LNHDA and SQIVND (reference sequence). Here the CDR3 reads CASSTDIRSPLHF. The CDR3 DNA sequence: TGTGCCAGTAGTACGGACATAAGATCACCCCTCCACTTT.

V and J are TRBV7-9 and TRBJ2-5; D unclear. Trimming took 4 bases from V and 9 from J, leaving 12 bases between them. In germline, CDR1 is SEHNR, CDR2 FQNEAQ (reference sequence). The CDR3 runs to 12 residues. The chain's CDR3 is CASSSGLWAQYF. CDR3 nucleotide sequence: TGTGCCAGCAGCTCAGGCTTATGGGCCCAGTACTTC. Filled out from reference TRBV7-9 and TRBJ2-5, the complete variable domain reads DTGVSQNPRHKITKRGQNVTFRCDPISEHNRLYWYRQTLGQGPEFLTYFQNEAQLEKSRLLSDRFSAERPKGSFSTLEIQRTEQGDSAMYLCASSSGLWAQYFGPGTRLLVL.

The genes are TRBV7-2 and TRBJ1-4, with TRBD1 as a possible D gene (6 bases). Germline CDR1 is SGHTA and CDR2 is FQGNSA. The V gene lost 6 bases and the J gene lost 12 bases, with 17 bases spanning the gap. The CDR3 is 13 amino acids. Here the CDR3 reads CASSSNREGELFF. The CDR3 DNA sequence: TGTGCCAGCAGTTCTAACAGGGAAGGGGAACTGTTTTTT.

The chain couples TRBV29-1 to TRBJ2-7; 9 bases line up with TRBD2. With V trimmed by 3 bases and J by 4 bases, 10 bases remained unmatched. Germline lookup yields CDR1 SQVTM and CDR2 ANQGSEA. There are 15 residues in the CDR3. The CDR3 protein is CSVELAGRTGYEQYF. CDR3 coding DNA: TGCAGCGTTGAGCTAGCGGGGAGGACGGGGTACGAGCAGTACTTC.

The rearrangement links TRBV27 to TRBJ1-6, with TRBD1 matching over 9 bases. The V segment lost 5 bases and the J segment 5 bases; nucleotides outside the gene matches: 4. Germline V CDR1 and CDR2: MNHEY, SMNVEV (reference sequence). The CDR3 is 15 amino acids. The CDR3 DNA sequence: TGTGCCAGCAGTCGGCGGGACAGGGATAATTCACCCCTCCACTTT. This encodes CASSRRDRDNSPLHF.

The gene calls are TRBV19 and TRBJ1-4; D is perhaps TRBD1 (6 bases). Trimming shortened V by 6 bases and J by 10 bases, and 15 bases separated the two germline ends. This CDR3 contains 13 residues. Per the germline V gene, CDR1 is LNHDA and CDR2 is SQIVND (reference sequence). As DNA, the CDR3 is TGTGCCAGTAGCGACAAGACAGGTGCAAAACTGTTTTTT. Its translation: CASSDKTGAKLFF.

The CDR3 DNA sequence: TGTGCCAGCTCGAGCGGGGGATCCGGGCCAGATACGCAGTATTTT. Translated: CASSSGGSGPDTQYF. The chain links TRBV11-2 to TRBJ2-3, with 8 bases identical to TRBD2. V gave up 8 bases and J gave up 4 bases; unmatched junction bases: 11. The germline V gene encodes CDR1 SGHAT and CDR2 FQNNGV. There are 15 residues in the CDR3.

This sequence joins TRBV5-6 and TRBJ2-7; D may be TRBD1 (6 bases). The CDR3 has 14 amino acids. V was clipped by 3 bases and J by 6 bases, with 16 bases between them. The germline gives CDR1 SGHDT, CDR2 YYEEEE. The CDR3 loop reads CASSSGNRASEQYF. The CDR3 nucleotides read TGTGCCAGCAGCTCCGGGAACAGGGCATCCGAGCAGTACTTC.

By frequency in the sample, this clone is large. The chain joins TRBV5-4 to TRBJ2-3, with D hard to call. The CDR3 has 12 residues. Germline V lookup: CDR1 SGHNT, CDR2 YYREEE (reference sequence). Trimming cost V 5 bases and J 0 bases, with 4 bases left between them. DNA for the CDR3: TGTGCCAGCAGAGAGAGCACAGATACGCAGTATTTT. Its translation: CASRESTDTQYF.

The rearrangement uses TRBV30 and TRBJ1-4; no clear D. This CDR3 is 15 amino acids long. The V gene lost 2 bases and the J gene lost 6 bases, with 16 bases spanning the gap. The germline V gene has CDR1 GTSNPN and CDR2 SVGIG (reference sequence). The CDR3 DNA reads TGTGCCTGGAGTTGGAACCGAGGCCTTGATGAAAAACTGTTTTTT. Translated: CAWSWNRGLDEKLFF.

V is TRBV25-1 and J is TRBJ1-6; 7 bases align to TRBD1. J gave up 10 bases and V 5 bases, and 5 bases lay outside the gene matches. The V gene's germline CDR1 is MGHDK and CDR2 SYGVNS. The CDR3 has 13 residues. CDR3 loop: CASSKGAGSPLHF. Here the CDR3 DNA reads TGTGCCAGCAGTAAGGGGGCAGGATCACCCCTCCACTTT.

Worth noting for this clone: Sequence at one end of the junction differs from germline and may be a read error. The V and J genes are TRBV19 and TRBJ2-7; the D gene is possibly TRBD1 (5 bases). Germline-derived CDR1 and CDR2 are LNHDA and SQIVND (reference sequence). This CDR3 is built from 15 residues. CDR3: CASSIDLQGTYEQYF. CDR3 DNA: TGTGCCAGTAGCATAGACCTCCAGGGAACCTACGAGCAGTACTTC. Full variable domain (remainder filled in from reference TRBV19 and TRBJ2-7): DGGITQSPKYLFRKEGQNVTLSCEQNLNHDAMYWYRQDPGQGLRLIYYSQIVNDFQKGDIAEGYSVSREKKESFPLTVTSAQKNPTAFYLCASSIDLQGTYEQYFGPGTRLTVT.

This chain's CDR3 is CASSNGQRGTDNEAFF. The DNA of the CDR3 is TGTGCCAGCAGCAACGGACAGCGGGGAACTGACAATGAAGCTTTCTTT. The V call is TRBV13, the J call TRBJ1-1, with D maybe TRBD1 (6 bases). CDR1 and CDR2 (germline): PRHDT, FYEKMQ (reference sequence). V was shortened by 5 bases and J by 7 bases, with 23 bases between the two germline ends. CDR3 length: 16 residues.